The sequence of this T cell receptor beta chain was determined in a study of T-cell memory formation after mild COVID-19. TCRdb re-analysed the 5' RACE reads in MiXCR, keeping a single row per CDR3 protein. The sample lists a few hundred thousand distinct CDR3 sequences; 13% to 15% were seen once. Study-wide points: Some clones that responded turned up in pre-infection memory, which suggests that cross-reactive memory joined in. Those CD4+ clones that contracted were mainly in CM and EM (CD8+ ones in EMRA).

This clonotype was observed many times. What it recognizes is unknown. The source is a young man who had mild COVID-19 (a few samples of this study predate the infection). Cell type and time point are not known. The sample comprised PBMCs or a T cell subset sorted from them (not recorded which).

CDR3 sequence reads: CASSLDNPGGAQFF. DNA of the CDR3: TGTGCCAGCAGCTTAGACAACCCCGGGGGGGCGCAGTTCTTC. The chain is built from TRBV11-1 and TRBJ2-1, with TRBD2 matching 8 bases. The V and J ends lost 1 base and 12 bases, in that order; junction bases with no gene match: 8. The CDR3 extends over 14 amino acids. CDR1 SGHAT and CDR2 FQDESV come from the germline V gene (reference sequence).